The rows below give T cell receptor beta chains drawn from one sample of a study of vaccination and CD4 T cells after COVID-19. TCRdb passed the PCR reads through MiXCR, listing each CDR3 protein once. The sample lists 13,000 or so distinct CDR3 sequences, about 43% occurring once. These receptors' targets are unknown. Sequencing input: CD4+ T cells from blood, cultured in vitro. Source of these receptors: a human donor who had recovered from COVID-19. The CDR3 runs from the conserved cysteine through the conserved F or W. D genes are given only for firm matches.

j_call v_call cdr3_length d_call cdr3_aa
TRBJ1-1 TRBV6-2/TRBV6-3 14 TRBD1 CASTPTGVNTEAFF
TRBJ2-3 TRBV24-1 18 . CATSKSLGDLSFTDTQYF
TRBJ1-1 TRBV12-3/TRBV12-4 16 . CASSYILGGANTEAFF
TRBJ1-6 TRBV27 18 . CASRRGSGTTFYNSPLHF
TRBJ2-5 TRBV20-1 11 . CSAGHRETQYF
TRBJ2-5 TRBV6-1 13 . CASSLDVRETQYF
TRBJ1-5 TRBV20-1 16 TRBD1 CSARETGYDGNQPQHF
TRBJ2-7 TRBV7-3 13 . CASSYQFSYEQYF
TRBJ1-1 TRBV2 12 . CASSEARTEAFF
TRBJ1-5 TRBV6-5 16 . CASSSITGLSNQPQHF
TRBJ1-1 TRBV27 15 . CASSSASLQGTEAFF
TRBJ2-2 TRBV4-3 17 . CASSQDVGGLGTGELFF
TRBJ1-5 TRBV20-1 14 . CSASSRGLGQPQHF
TRBJ2-7 TRBV7-6 13 TRBD1 CASSIGQGYEQYF
TRBJ2-3 TRBV11-2 15 . CASSLDDSRTDTQYF
TRBJ1-2 TRBV12-3/TRBV12-4 13 . CASSPLTNYGYTF
TRBJ1-1 TRBV6-2/TRBV6-3 13 . CASRRGANTEAFF
TRBJ1-1 TRBV6-1 13 . CASSRTANTEAFF
TRBJ1-1 TRBV5-1 17 . CASSLEGGGFANTEAFF
TRBJ2-3 TRBV5-1 12 . CASSSTRDTQYF
TRBJ1-6 TRBV7-2 20 TRBD1 CASSPRPFGQGASYNSPLHF
TRBJ1-1 TRBV20-1 16 . CSARVSLGTRSDQAFF
TRBJ1-2 TRBV6-5 15 TRBD1 CASSYSEQGAGGYTF
TRBJ1-1 TRBV19 14 TRBD1 CASSKGQLNTEAFF
TRBJ1-2 TRBV20-1 13 . CSARAGVSYGYTF
TRBJ1-5 TRBV19 13 . CASSTTRDQPQHF
TRBJ1-6 TRBV11-2 15 TRBD1 CASSLVGGGGSPLHF
TRBJ2-2 TRBV19 16 TRBD1 CASSMGQPTNTGELFF
TRBJ2-7 TRBV9 14 TRBD1 CASSLGQGSYEQYF
TRBJ2-1 TRBV10-3 15 . CAISRGRGSYNEQFF
TRBJ1-1 TRBV5-5 15 TRBD1 CASSFSGGGGTEAFF
TRBJ1-1 TRBV6-9 16 . CAIGPGGLIMNTEAFF
TRBJ1-2 TRBV19 14 . CASSISGLHYGYTF
TRBJ2-7 TRBV29-1 13 . CSVEGQGAGEQYF
TRBJ1-5 TRBV6-1 15 TRBD1 CASRPSGQVNQPQHF
TRBJ2-5 TRBV5-5 13 . CASSLRDRETQYF
TRBJ1-1 TRBV5-1 14 TRBD1 CASSDTGGVTEAFF
TRBJ2-2 TRBV7-2 14 . CASSSQTVTGELFF
TRBJ1-2 TRBV30 14 TRBD1 CAWRGRGINYGYTF
TRBJ2-2 TRBV24-1 14 . CATSAGYWAGELFF
TRBJ1-1 TRBV7-9 15 . CASSLVGRRTTEAFF
TRBJ1-2 TRBV12-3/TRBV12-4 14 . CASSRATGSNGYTF
TRBJ2-7 TRBV5-4 12 . CASSLWAQPSYF
TRBJ1-2 TRBV6-2/TRBV6-3 17 TRBD1 CASHTALLLQGDYGYTF
TRBJ1-5 TRBV19 15 . CASSIWESVPQPQHF